The 21 T cell receptor beta chains in this list originate from one sample, sequenced in a study of blood T cell repertoires in COVID-19. Some clones are missing from TCRdb's copy, which holds only in-frame ones; the method was immunoSEQ multiplex PCR. The table has 210,000 or so clones, 78% seen once. Sequences were obtained from peripheral blood. The source of these receptors is an elderly woman with active or convalescent COVID-19.

The chain joins TRBV4-1 to TRBJ1-6; 7 bases fit TRBD1. The CDR3 contains 17 residues. Germline loops: CDR1 MGHRA, CDR2 YSYEKL. V lost 2 bases and J lost 8; bases outside the gene matches: 12. DNA of the CDR3: TGCGCCAGCAGCCAAATCGCTTCGACAGGGTCCTATTCACCCCTCCACTTT. Protein sequence: CASSQIASTGSYSPLHF.

The rearrangement links TRBV6-6 to TRBJ1-6, with 7 bases lining up with TRBD1. Unmatched junction bases numbered 10, after V lost 6 bases and J lost 8 bases. CDR3 length: 15 residues. Germline V gene lookup returns CDR1 MNHNY and CDR2 SVGAGI (reference sequence). CDR3 loop: CASSVQGPTDSPLHF. The CDR3 DNA is TGTGCCAGCAGCGTACAGGGGCCGACAGATTCACCCCTCCACTTT.

This clone was seen at least ten times. The rearrangement links TRBV9 to TRBJ2-1, with 14 bases fitting TRBD2. The CDR3 contains 17 residues. The J segment lost 5 bases and the V segment lost 0 bases, leaving 4 bases of the junction unmatched. Germline CDR1 reads SGDLS; CDR2 reads YYNGEE. The CDR3 protein is CASSVGLAGGLDNEQFF. The CDR3 DNA reads as TGTGCCAGCAGCGTAGGACTAGCGGGGGGGCTGGACAATGAGCAGTTCTTC.

The chain combines TRBV7-2 with TRBJ1-2; TRBD1 matches at 10 bases. This CDR3 region has 15 residues. Germline V CDR1 and CDR2: SGHTA, FQGNSA. V gave up 5 bases and J gave up 7 bases; unmatched junction bases: 10. In DNA, the CDR3 is TGTGCCAGCAGCCGGGACAGGGGCGACCCGGGTGGCTACACCTTC. It translates to CASSRDRGDPGGYTF.

The chain carries TRBV28 and TRBJ1-1, with TRBD1 matching over 8 bases. Germline CDR1 is MDHEN and CDR2 is SYDVKM. After removal of 5 bases from V and 1 base from J, the junction contained 6 bases not matched to a gene. The CDR3 covers 15 residues. CDR3 nucleotides: TGTGCCAGCAGTACCTTCGGACAGGGGAACACTGAAGCTTTCTTT. Protein: CASSTFGQGNTEAFF.

The chain has TRBV19 and TRBJ2-3, with 11 bases fitting TRBD2. Germline V gene data show CDR1 as LNHDA and CDR2 as SQIVND (reference sequence). V was clipped by 5 bases and J by 1 base; unmatched bases: 2. The CDR3 spans 15 residues. The CDR3: CASSWGLAGTDTQYF. The CDR3 region has the DNA TGTGCCAGTAGTTGGGGACTAGCGGGCACAGATACGCAGTATTTT.

The rearrangement uses TRBV6-6 and TRBJ2-6; D might be TRBD1 (6 bases). The germline CDR1 and CDR2 sequences are MNHNY and SVGAGI (reference sequence). V was shortened by 7 bases and J by 4 bases, with 11 bases between the two germline ends. The CDR3 spans 14 residues. CDR3 region: CASIKGEGANVLTF. CDR3 bases: TGTGCCAGCATAAAGGGGGAGGGGGCCAACGTCCTGACTTTC.

The chain couples TRBV4-1 to TRBJ2-2; 9 bases match TRBD2. The CDR3 spans 16 residues. Trimming took 7 bases from V and 8 from J; bases not matched to a gene: 14. Looked up from germline, CDR1 is MGHRA and CDR2 is YSYEKL. The CDR3 region is CASTNSKGLASGELFF. CDR3 coding DNA: TGCGCCAGCACAAACAGCAAGGGACTAGCCTCGGGGGAGCTGTTTTTT.

The chain combines TRBV6-5 with TRBJ1-3, with a weak D call TRBD1 (6 bases). Looked up from germline, CDR1 is MNHEY and CDR2 is SVGAGI. This CDR3 has 15 residues. V was cut by 6 bases and J by 1 base, with 13 bases left in between. The CDR3 nucleotides are TGTGCCAGCAGGGGTGGGACATCATCTGGAAACACCATATATTTT. This sequence encodes CASRGGTSSGNTIYF.

This clone has at least ten counts. The rearrangement uses TRBV6-6 and TRBJ2-7; D possibly corresponds to TRBD1 (7 bases). The germline V gene encodes CDR1 MNHNY and CDR2 SVGAGI (reference sequence). There are 14 residues in the CDR3. The germline V and J ends were trimmed by 0 bases and 7 bases, with 13 bases remaining between them. The DNA of the CDR3 is TGTGCCAGCAGTTACTCAAAACCAGGGGGGGAGCAGTACTTC. The encoded protein is CASSYSKPGGEQYF.

J is TRBJ2-7 and V is TRBV5-1; possible D gene TRBD1, 6 bases. This CDR3 comprises 15 residues. V was clipped by 2 bases and J by 3 bases, with 15 bases between them. Germline CDR1 is SGHRS and CDR2 is YFSETQ. CDR3 in amino acids: CASSFFRTAYYEQYF. The CDR3 DNA reads TGCGCCAGCAGCTTTTTCCGGACAGCCTACTACGAGCAGTACTTC. Together with reference TRBV5-1 and TRBJ2-7, the CDR3 gives the full variable domain: KAGVTQTPRYLIKTRGQQVTLSCSPISGHRSVSWYQQTPGQGLQFLFEYFSETQRNKGNFPGRFSGRQFSNSRSEMNVSTLELGDSALYLCASSFFRTAYYEQYFGPGTRLTVT.

The rearrangement uses TRBV7-9 and TRBJ2-1, with 13 nucleotides matching TRBD2. The trim removed 5 bases at V and 10 bases at J, leaving 2 bases unmatched. The CDR3 sequence is 13 residues long. Germline V lookup: CDR1 SEHNR, CDR2 FQNEAQ (reference sequence). In DNA form, the CDR3 reads TGTGCCAGCAGCCCGGGACTAGCGGGGGAGCAGTTCTTC. Amino acid sequence: CASSPGLAGEQFF.

This chain links TRBV29-1 with TRBJ2-2; 7 positions match TRBD1. Unmatched junction bases numbered 6, after V lost 7 bases and J lost 4 bases. The germline CDR1 and CDR2 sequences are SQVTM and ANQGSEA. This CDR3 comprises 13 residues. The CDR3 sequence: CSGFAGGTGELFF. CDR3 coding DNA: TGCAGCGGGTTTGCAGGGGGCACCGGGGAGCTGTTTTTT.

The J gene is TRBJ2-3, the V gene TRBV29-1; 10 bases line up with TRBD2. Trimming at V came to 5 bases and at J to 2 bases, leaving 7 bases not matched to a gene. Germline V gives CDR1 SQVTM, CDR2 ANQGSEA. This CDR3 region has 15 residues. The CDR3 sequence: CSVKILAGVTDTQYF. CDR3 DNA: TGCAGCGTTAAAATCCTAGCGGGGGTCACAGATACGCAGTATTTT.

Concerning this clone itself: This sample also contains other DNA sequences that code for the same CDR3. The genes are TRBV5-1 and TRBJ2-3; TRBD2 matches at 10 bases. CDR1 SGHRS and CDR2 YFSETQ come from the germline V gene. V shed 0 bases and J 1 base; nucleotides not matched to a gene: 2. The CDR3 is 16 amino acids. CDR3 sequence: CASSLALAGGTDTQYF. The CDR3 coding sequence is TGCGCCAGCAGCTTGGCGCTAGCGGGGGGCACAGATACGCAGTATTTT.

V is TRBV6-1 and J is TRBJ2-5; D may be TRBD2 (6 bases). This CDR3 region has 15 residues. The germline V and J ends were trimmed by 4 bases and 5 bases, with 17 bases remaining between them. Germline V gene data show CDR1 as MNHNS and CDR2 as SASEGT. The CDR3 DNA reads as TGTGCCAGCAGTGCACGGGACTTAAGAGAGGAGACCCAGTACTTC. Translated: CASSARDLREETQYF.

J is TRBJ2-7 and V is TRBV5-6; the D gene is possibly TRBD2 (5 bases). The CDR3 contains 12 residues. Germline V CDR1 and CDR2: SGHDT, YYEEEE. The ends were cut back, 4 bases at V and 7 bases at J, with 12 bases in the middle. Here the CDR3 DNA reads TGTGCCAGCAGCCCCCCGGGAAGGGAGCAGTACTTC. Translated: CASSPPGREQYF.

The chain employs TRBV7-2 and TRBJ2-1; D is perhaps TRBD2 (5 bases). Germline CDR1 reads SGHTA; CDR2 reads FQGNSA. This CDR3 comprises 15 residues. Trimming took 5 bases from V and 0 from J, leaving 11 bases between them. CDR3 DNA sequence: TGTGCCAGCAGCATACTAGGAAGCTCCTACAATGAGCAGTTCTTC. Protein product: CASSILGSSYNEQFF.

The CDR3 here is CAFMGLKETQYF. CDR3 nucleotide sequence: TGTGCTTTCATGGGACTGAAAGAGACCCAGTACTTC. The rearrangement links TRBV21-1 to TRBJ2-5; the table's D gene call, TRBD2, was not cross checked with the DNA. TRBV21-1 is shown as a pseudogene. The CDR3 runs 12 residues.

The genes are TRBV5-1 and TRBJ1-6; 7 positions match TRBD1. This CDR3 has 14 amino acids. Germline-derived CDR1 and CDR2 are SGHRS and YFSETQ. The junction had 9 bases not matched to a gene; V was cut back by 7 bases and J by 8 bases. The CDR3 loop is CASRQGVSDSPLHF. CDR3 DNA: TGCGCCAGCCGACAGGGCGTTTCGGATTCACCCCTCCACTTT. The whole variable domain, remainder taken from reference TRBV5-1 and TRBJ1-6, is KAGVTQTPRYLIKTRGQQVTLSCSPISGHRSVSWYQQTPGQGLQFLFEYFSETQRNKGNFPGRFSGRQFSNSRSEMNVSTLELGDSALYLCASRQGVSDSPLHFGNGTRLTVT.

The rearrangement uses TRBV28 and TRBJ1-2; 8 positions agree with TRBD1. The CDR3 contains 15 residues. Germline V CDR1 and CDR2: MDHEN, SYDVKM. Unmatched junction bases numbered 8, after V lost 5 bases and J lost 3 bases. The CDR3 sequence: CASSNRQGPYYGYTF. CDR3 sequence (DNA): TGTGCCAGCAGTAACAGACAGGGGCCGTACTATGGCTACACCTTC.